This TCR beta chain came from a study of somatic mutations in cytotoxic T cells in rheumatoid arthritis. The repertoire was sequenced with immunoSEQ multiplex PCR; TCRdb's copy has only in-frame clones and lacks some. The sample includes 3,500 to 5,000 clones, about 93% of them seen just once. Germline CDR1 SEHNR, CDR2 FQNEAQ (reference sequence). V was pared by 3 bases and J by 3 bases, with 9 bases between. The CDR3 sequence is 13 residues long. This sequence originates from a woman between 55 and 75 years old with rheumatoid arthritis. Sequencing input: CD8+ T cells sorted from blood. The chain joins TRBV7-9 to TRBJ2-7, with a tentative D call TRBD1 (6 bases). The CDR3 loop reads CASSFQGNYEQYV. CDR3 sequence (DNA): TGTGCCAGCAGCTTCCAGGGGAACTACGAGCAGTACGTC.